A selection of T cell receptor beta chains follows, all from one sample in a study of CD8+ T cells in alopecia areata. Sequencing was performed with immunoSEQ multiplex PCR; in TCRdb, only in-frame clones are kept and a portion is missing. The sample carries under 250,000 clones, roughly 66% recorded once. The specimen comprised CD4+ T cells sorted from blood, sampled at week 44, from a patient treated with tofacitinib. The receptors derive from a human donor with alopecia areata. CDR3s include the opening cysteine and the closing phenylalanine or tryptophan. The D gene is left open where the match is weak. Clone sizes are given selectively: once, few, many, or a class where the clone is expanded.

J gene,clone size,V gene,D gene,CDR3 DNA,CDR3 protein
TRBJ1-6,-,TRBV5-6,-,TGTGCCAGCAGGGTCCGGGGTCTTAGCTCACCCCTCCACTTT,CASRVRGLSSPLHF
TRBJ2-2,few,TRBV5-1,TRBD2,TGCGCCAGCAGCTTTAGCGGGCGGACAACCGGGGAGCTGTTTTTT,CASSFSGRTTGELFF
TRBJ2-7,-,TRBV29-1,-,TGCAGCGTTGCCCGACAGTCCGACCAATCATACCTCTACGAGCAGTACTTC,CSVARQSDQSYLYEQYF
TRBJ2-3,-,TRBV2,TRBD2,TGTGCCAGCAGTGTCCGACTAGCGGGGGCGGGGGATACGCAGTATTTT,CASSVRLAGAGDTQYF
TRBJ2-3,once,TRBV11-2,TRBD2,TGTGCCAGCAGCTATAGGACTAGCGGGGGGCGCGCGCATACGCAGTATTTT,CASSYRTSGGRAHTQYF
TRBJ1-2,-,TRBV6-1,-,TGTGCCAGCAGTTCGGGAAAAGGGTATGGCTACACCTTC,CASSSGKGYGYTF
TRBJ2-3,-,TRBV7-8,-,TGTGCCAGCAGCTTAGCTAAGTCAGATACGCAGTATTTT,CASSLAKSDTQYF
TRBJ2-1,few,TRBV13,-,TGTGCCAGCAGCTCTTACAGGACGGGCCAGGATGAGCAGTTCTTC,CASSSYRTGQDEQFF
TRBJ2-5,-,TRBV5-6,-,TGTGCCAGCGGCAGGGTAGAGACCCAGTACTTC,CASGRVETQYF
TRBJ1-6,-,TRBV7-8,TRBD1,TGTGCCAGCAAACAAGACAGGGGGTTTTATTCACCCCTCCACTTT,CASKQDRGFYSPLHF
TRBJ2-7,few,TRBV29-1,-,TGCAGCGTTGTACGGGGGGCGGAGGGCGAGCAGTACTTC,CSVVRGAEGEQYF
TRBJ2-7,once,TRBV7-9,-,TGTGCCAGCAGCTTAGTGGGCAGCACCTACGAGCAGTACTTC,CASSLVGSTYEQYF
TRBJ1-6,-,TRBV29-1,-,TGCAGCGTTGGCGAACGGATTAATTCACCCCTCCACTTT,CSVGERINSPLHF
TRBJ1-1,-,TRBV29-1,TRBD1,TGCAGCGTTAGGACAGGGAGCTTCACTGAAGCTTTCTTT,CSVRTGSFTEAFF
TRBJ2-7,-,TRBV30,TRBD2,TGTGCCTGGAGTACCCAGCGGGATCCGTACGAGCAGTACTTC,CAWSTQRDPYEQYF
TRBJ2-7,-,TRBV25-1,-,TGTGCCAGCAGTGCGGACCCGGGCGAAGAGCAGTACTTC,CASSADPGEEQYF
TRBJ2-3,-,TRBV29-1,-,TGCAGCGTTAGGGGGACAATCACAGATACGCAGTATTTT,CSVRGTITDTQYF
TRBJ1-5,few,TRBV5-1,-,TGCGCCAGCAGCTTGGACACGGGGAATCAGCCCCAGCATTTT,CASSLDTGNQPQHF
TRBJ2-2,few,TRBV19,TRBD2,TGTGCCAGTAGTCCCCTCCCAGCGGGGACCGGGGAGCTGTTTTTT,CASSPLPAGTGELFF
TRBJ2-5,-,TRBV15,-,TGTGCCACCAGCAGATCTCCAGGGGCCTCGGAGACCCAGTACTTC,CATSRSPGASETQYF
TRBJ2-1,medium-sized,TRBV6-4,-,TGTGCCAGCAGTGACTCAGACCGGAATGAGCAGTTCTTC,CASSDSDRNEQFF
TRBJ1-6,-,TRBV5-1,-,TGCGCCAGCAGCTTGGGGCAACGATCACCCCTCCACTTT,CASSLGQRSPLHF